The clone carrying this T cell receptor (beta chain) appeared a few times. Its antigen is not known. TCRdb called the 5' RACE reads again in MiXCR, with one record for every CDR3 protein. The profile shows about 280,000 distinct CDR3 sequences, around 8.8% of them singletons. The CDR3 is 15 residues long. The V gene's germline CDR1 is MNHEY and CDR2 SMNVEV (reference sequence). The V and J ends lost 3 bases and 3 bases, in that order; junction bases with no gene match: 1. These data come from a study of identical twins. Study-level results: Compared with models, monozygotic twins showed more out-of-frame TCR alpha sharing.

The same data also went into a second study, on yellow fever vaccine responses in identical twins.

This receptor was identified in a woman aged 18-35 years in good health. The sequencing input was memory (CD45RO+) T cells sorted from blood. This chain joins TRBV27 and TRBJ2-2; 10 positions agree with TRBD2. The CDR3 is CASSFSGGYTGELFF. DNA for the CDR3: TGTGCCAGCAGTTTTAGCGGGGGGTACACCGGGGAGCTGTTTTTT.